Listed here are 27 T cell receptor beta chains from one sample, sequenced in a study of CD8 T cells in Susac syndrome. RNA, at about 0.45 to 1 ug, was reverse transcribed with random hexamers. Via MiXCR, TCRdb re-called the immunoSEQ multiplex PCR reads, giving one row per CDR3 protein. The repertoire holds more than 80,000 distinct CDR3 sequences, with less than 95% as singletons. What was sequenced was CD8+ T cells from PBMCs. These receptors were collected from a human donor with Susac syndrome.

This clonotype was counted a few times. CDR3 in DNA: TGTGCCAGCAGCGGCGGGGGCTACGAGCAGTTCTTC. As protein: CASSGGGYEQFF. This rearrangement joins TRBV12-3 or TRBV12-4 to TRBJ2-1; D might be TRBD2 (7 bases). Trimming pared 6 bases from V and 10 bases from J, leaving 13 bases between. The CDR3 is 12 amino acids.

This chain links TRBV4-1 with TRBJ1-5; no firm D call. Per the germline V gene, CDR1 is MGHRA and CDR2 is YSYEKL. The CDR3 is 15 residues long. Trimming took off 0 bases at V and 2 bases at J, with 8 bases between the two ends. The CDR3 sequence is CASSQEAGGNQPQHF. CDR3 nucleotide sequence: TGCGCCAGCAGCCAAGAGGCCGGGGGCAATCAGCCCCAGCATTTT.

The chain joins TRBV27 to TRBJ2-1; a weak D match, TRBD2 (7 bases). Germline CDR1 reads MNHEY; CDR2 reads SMNVEV (reference sequence). The CDR3 contains 16 residues. V shed 2 bases and J shed 6 bases, with 17 bases lying between them. CDR3 in amino acids: CASSLIVGGRSNEQFF. The CDR3 region has the DNA TGTGCCAGCAGTTTAATCGTGGGGGGGCGATCCAATGAGCAGTTCTTC.

This clonotype came up once. V gene TRBV7-9 combines with J gene TRBJ2-7, with D uncertain. The V end lost 6 bases, the J end lost 0 bases, and 15 bases lay between the germline ends. Germline V gene data show CDR1 as SEHNR and CDR2 as FQNEAQ (reference sequence). The CDR3 has 15 residues. The CDR3 is CASRPQVRLSYEQYF. The CDR3 nucleotides are TGTGCCAGCAGACCCCAGGTTCGCCTCTCCTACGAGCAGTACTTC.

This rearrangement joins TRBV29-1 to TRBJ1-2, with 8 bases aligning to TRBD1. Germline CDR1 SQVTM, CDR2 ANQGSEA. The J segment lost 2 bases and the V segment lost 4 bases, leaving 6 bases of the junction unmatched. CDR3 length: 14 amino acids. As DNA, the CDR3 is TGCAGCGTTGGGCGGACAGGGTCCAACTATGGCTACACCTTC. It codes for CSVGRTGSNYGYTF.

V gene TRBV7-3 combines with J gene TRBJ1-1; D perhaps matches TRBD1 (5 bases). V lost 2 bases and J lost 6, with 13 bases in between. In germline, CDR1 is SGHTA, CDR2 FQGTGA. The CDR3 length is 14 residues. For the CDR3, the DNA is TGTGCCAGCAGCTTAGGGCCAGGGTCATCTGAAGCTTTCTTT. As protein: CASSLGPGSSEAFF.

This clonotype was picked up one time. V is TRBV20-1 and J is TRBJ1-2, with TRBD1 matching over 7 bases. The CDR3 is 12 amino acids. The V and J ends lost 3 bases and 7 bases, in that order; junction bases with no gene match: 5. CDR1 and CDR2 from the germline V gene are DFQATT and SNEGSKA (reference sequence). CDR3 sequence: CSARGTEAGYTF. In DNA, the CDR3 is TGCAGTGCTAGGGGGACAGAGGCTGGCTACACCTTC.

The rearrangement joins TRBV20-1 to TRBJ1-1; D remains unclear. The CDR3 loop spans 13 amino acids. Germline loops: CDR1 DFQATT, CDR2 SNEGSKA (reference sequence). The CDR3 nucleotides read TGCAGCGCCCTTACGGGCGCGAACACTGAAGCTTTCTTT. Its protein is CSALTGANTEAFF.

The chain is built from TRBV6-5 and TRBJ2-5; 10 bases match TRBD1. V was pared by 6 bases and J by 5 bases, with 9 bases of the junction left unmatched. CDR3 size: 15 residues. The germline V gene encodes CDR1 MNHEY and CDR2 SVGAGI. This CDR3 reads CASRPDRGLRETQYF. Here the CDR3 DNA reads TGTGCCAGCAGACCCGACAGGGGGCTTAGGGAGACCCAGTACTTC.

The chain joins TRBV20-1 to TRBJ1-2; TRBD1 matches at 7 bases. Trimming at V came to 5 bases and at J to 4 bases, leaving 10 bases not matched to a gene. CDR3 length: 14 residues. The germline V gene has CDR1 DFQATT and CDR2 SNEGSKA (reference sequence). The CDR3 DNA reads as TGCAGTGCTCCCGAGGGGGCGCAAGGCTATGGCTACACCTTC. This translates into CSAPEGAQGYGYTF.

The chain links TRBV11-3 to TRBJ2-1; D may match TRBD1 or TRBD2 (5 bases each). Trimming cost V 1 base and J 11 bases, with 15 bases left between them. CDR3 length equals 14 residues. Per the germline V gene, CDR1 is SGHNT and CDR2 is YENEEA. As DNA, the CDR3 is TGTGCCAGCAGCTTAGTTGGGGACGCTGGGCAGCAGTTCTTC. It yields the protein CASSLVGDAGQQFF. Complete variable domain (other parts from reference TRBV11-3 and TRBJ2-1): EAGVVQSPRYKIIEKKQPVAFWCNPISGHNTLYWYLQNLGQGPELLIRYENEEAVDDSQLPKDRFSAERLKGVDSTLKIQPAELGDSAVYLCASSLVGDAGQQFFGPGTRLTVL.

This chain links TRBV7-9 with TRBJ1-2; D uncertain. Per germline, CDR1 SEHNR and CDR2 FQNEAQ (reference sequence). The CDR3 loop spans 16 amino acids. The V end lost 5 bases, the J end lost 2 bases, and 18 bases lay between the germline ends. CDR3 sequence: CASSGLRQPRNYGYTF. The CDR3, as DNA: TGTGCCAGCAGCGGCCTTCGGCAGCCAAGAAACTATGGCTACACCTTC.

V gene TRBV29-1 combines with J gene TRBJ2-2; no firm D call. The CDR3 length is 13 residues. V lost 6 bases to trimming and J lost 4 bases, with 12 bases between them. CDR1 and CDR2 from the germline V gene are SQVTM and ANQGSEA. As DNA, the CDR3 is TGCAGCGTCCCCATATCTGTCACCGGGGAGCTGTTTTTT. Translating it yields CSVPISVTGELFF.

The DNA of the CDR3 is TGCGCCAGCAGCCCCGGGGACAGTAGCAATCAGCCCCAGCATTTT. As protein: CASSPGDSSNQPQHF. This chain joins TRBV5-1 and TRBJ1-5; 7 bases agree with TRBD1. This CDR3 region has 15 residues. The germline V gene has CDR1 SGHRS and CDR2 YFSETQ. With V trimmed by 4 bases and J by 0 bases, 4 bases remained unmatched.

V and J are TRBV7-8 and TRBJ1-2; perhaps TRBD1 as D (6 bases). Germline lookup yields CDR1 SGHVS and CDR2 FQNEAQ. Trimming removed 6 bases from V and 8 bases from J, with 22 bases in between. The CDR3 length is 15 residues. The CDR3 nucleotides read TGTGCCAGCAGTTTCAGGGGCCCCGCTATGATGGGCTACACCTTC. Its protein product is CASSFRGPAMMGYTF.

The rearrangement joins TRBV5-6 to TRBJ2-7; 9 nucleotides align to TRBD1. Trimming at V came to 1 base and at J to 2 bases, leaving 1 base not matched to a gene. The length of the CDR3 is 14 residues. From germline, CDR1 is SGHDT and CDR2 YYEEEE. The CDR3 spells CASSLTGGAYEQYF. Written as DNA, the CDR3 is TGTGCCAGCAGCTTGACAGGGGGCGCCTACGAGCAGTACTTC.

J is TRBJ1-2 and V is TRBV5-1; no clear D gene. CDR1 and CDR2 (germline): SGHRS, YFSETQ. V gave up 0 bases and J gave up 0 bases, with 9 bases separating them. The CDR3 length is 15 residues. The CDR3 spells CASSLGRTANYGYTF. CDR3 nucleotides: TGCGCCAGCAGCTTGGGGAGGACCGCTAACTATGGCTACACCTTC.

V usage is TRBV14 and J usage is TRBJ2-7, with 7 bases lining up with TRBD1. This CDR3 has 14 amino acids. Losses at the gene ends were 1 base for V and 2 bases for J; bases not matched to a gene: 2. Germline-derived CDR1 and CDR2 are SGHDN and FVKESK. The CDR3, as DNA: TGTGCCAGCAGCCAAGGACAGGGTCCCTACGAGCAGTACTTC. Amino acids: CASSQGQGPYEQYF.

This rearrangement joins TRBV5-4 to TRBJ2-7, with TRBD1 matching 8 bases. The junction had 4 bases not matched to a gene; V was cut back by 0 bases and J by 2 bases. This CDR3 comprises 15 residues. Germline assignment: CDR1 SGHNT and CDR2 YYREEE (reference sequence). The CDR3 region is CASSLGTGMAYEQYF. The CDR3 bases are TGTGCCAGCAGCTTGGGGACAGGGATGGCCTACGAGCAGTACTTC.

The chain has TRBV21-1 and TRBJ1-6. TRBV21-1 is a listed pseudogene. This CDR3 region has 13 residues. The CDR3 region is CASSKEEGSPLHF. The CDR3 DNA sequence: TGTGCCAGCAGCAAAGAGGAGGGCTCACCCCTCCACTTT.

The rearrangement uses TRBV9 and TRBJ2-1; TRBD2 agrees at 10 bases. V was pared by 0 bases and J by 7 bases, with 7 bases of the junction left unmatched. Germline V gene data show CDR1 as SGDLS and CDR2 as YYNGEE. The CDR3 runs to 16 residues. CDR3 amino acids: CASSVAGLAVGNEQFF. CDR3 DNA sequence: TGTGCCAGCAGCGTAGCCGGACTAGCGGTTGGGAATGAGCAGTTCTTC.

The chain has TRBV5-1 and TRBJ2-7; tentatively, D is TRBD2 (6 bases). This CDR3 has 15 residues. The ends were cut back, 1 base at V and 5 bases at J, with 16 bases in the middle. The germline V gene encodes CDR1 SGHRS and CDR2 YFSETQ. As DNA, the CDR3 is TGCGCCAGCAGCTTGATGGCGGGGAGCGCGGACGAGCAGTACTTC. Protein product: CASSLMAGSADEQYF.

The chain recombines TRBV19 with TRBJ1-2; no definite D call. The CDR3 extends over 15 amino acids. The V gene lost 7 bases and the J gene lost 4 bases, with 19 bases spanning the gap. Per the germline V gene, CDR1 is LNHDA and CDR2 is SQIVND (reference sequence). CDR3 protein: CASNDLKDGRYGYTF. CDR3 nucleotides: TGTGCCAGTAACGACCTCAAAGACGGACGCTATGGCTACACCTTC.

The chain recombines TRBV20-1 with TRBJ1-2, with TRBD1 identical over 7 bases. The CDR3 totals 14 residues. Unmatched junction bases numbered 13, after V lost 4 bases and J lost 8 bases. Germline loops: CDR1 DFQATT, CDR2 SNEGSKA (reference sequence). The CDR3 coding sequence is TGCAGTGCTACACCTTCCGGGACAGCCCTGGGCTACACCTTC. It translates to CSATPSGTALGYTF.

The rearrangement uses TRBV12-3 or TRBV12-4 and TRBJ2-2; D is possibly TRBD1 or TRBD2 (5 bases each). The V end lost 5 bases, the J end lost 3 bases, and 16 bases lay between the germline ends. CDR3 size: 16 residues. For the CDR3, the DNA is TGTGCCAGCAGTCCCGGGGCTAGTGTATACACCGGGGAGCTGTTTTTT. The encoded protein is CASSPGASVYTGELFF.

The chain joins TRBV14 to TRBJ2-1; D is unclear. This CDR3 is built from 17 residues. Germline assignment: CDR1 SGHDN and CDR2 FVKESK. Between the trimmed V and J ends, which lost 5 bases and 9 bases, there was a span of 26 bases. CDR3 protein: CASSTSSRGVPTTEQFF. The CDR3 nucleotides read TGTGCCAGCAGCACAAGTTCTAGAGGAGTACCCACTACTGAGCAGTTCTTC. The complete variable domain, with remaining parts taken from reference TRBV14 and TRBJ2-1, reads EAGVTQFPSHSVIEKGQTVTLRCDPISGHDNLYWYRRVMGKEIKFLLHFVKESKQDESGMPNNRFLAERTGGTYSTLKVQPAELEDSGVYFCASSTSSRGVPTTEQFFGPGTRLTVL.

This rearrangement joins TRBV10-3 to TRBJ2-5; D might be TRBD2 (5 bases). Germline loops: CDR1 ENHRY, CDR2 SYGVKD. The V gene lost 4 bases and the J gene lost 4 bases, with 10 bases spanning the gap. The CDR3 consists of 13 residues. The CDR3 DNA reads as TGTGCCATCAGTGGGTCTAGCATAGAGACCCAGTACTTC. Encoded protein: CAISGSSIETQYF.